This T cell receptor (beta chain) was captured by sequencing in a study of blood T cell repertoires in COVID-19. As handled by the study authors: Reference gene primer amplification in the assay estimated nucleated cell counts. Sequencing used immunoSEQ multiplex PCR; TCRdb keeps in-frame clones, though not all of them. V and J calls and clone size follow that table, whereas D and trimming were derived from the DNA. Here the sample spans roughly 260,000 clones, roughly 86% being singletons. The J segment lost 5 bases and the V segment lost 4 bases, leaving 7 bases of the junction unmatched. The CDR3 length is 15 residues. The germline gives CDR1 ENHRY, CDR2 SYGVKD.

The sequencing input was peripheral blood. The sequence was obtained from a man between 35 and 55 years old who had recovered from COVID-19. The chain combines TRBV10-3 with TRBJ2-5; 10 positions agree with TRBD2. CDR3 sequence reads: CAISVSGGAFETQYF. CDR3 DNA sequence: TGTGCCATCAGTGTGAGCGGGGGGGCATTCGAGACCCAGTACTTC.